This T cell receptor (beta chain) was sequenced in a study of T cells in Graves' hyperthyroidism and ophthalmopathy (dated by TCRdb to about 2019). At the level of the whole study: Peripheral blood samples were taken at initial diagnosis, before any treatment was given. TCR Vbeta CDR3 sequencing of 140 or so peripheral blood samples (43 ophthalmopathy, about 80 hyperthyroidism and about 17 progressor patients) is reported in the paper. The 95 to 100 discovery patients were randomly divided into training and test sets at a 7:3 ratio. After sampling, hyperthyroidism patients received methimazole starting at 30 mg daily, and ophthalmopathy patients received high-dose intravenous methylprednisolone. Prospective prediction of ophthalmopathy was tested in an independent validation cohort consisting of 18 hyperthyroidism patients and about 17 patients who later progressed to ophthalmopathy. To identify TCR V-J signatures that set the groups apart, the researchers used a discovery cohort of 100 patients, made up of 40 to 45 with Graves' ophthalmopathy and 57 with stable Graves' hyperthyroidism. The study also compared thyroid tissue and blood T-cell repertoires from a handful of Graves' hyperthyroidism patients.

The CDR3 has 16 amino acids, counting the end cysteine and phenylalanine. Only the CDR3 region is kept as DNA, spanning 48 bases read in frame from base 1. At the junction V is shortened by 5 bases and J by 0 bases, with 14 bases in between. Ophthalmopathy patients had moderately to severely active disease, with a Clinical Activity Score of 3 or more, a NOSPECS grade of 4 or more, and a disease duration of less than 3 months. The study excluded patients with uncontrolled infections, other autoimmune diseases, pregnancy or lactation. Diagnoses were established on the basis of clinical symptoms, serum thyroxine and TRAb, thyroid ultrasound, and orbital computed tomography. Ficoll-Paque density gradient centrifugation was used to isolate PBMCs from about 10 ml of fresh peripheral blood. Total RNA was extracted using Trizol reagent, and RNA quality was assessed on an Agilent 2100 Bioanalyzer. TCR beta CDR3 regions were amplified from RNA transcripts. For the first round of RT-PCR on the TCR CDR3, the HTBI primer set was used together with the Qiagen OneStep RT-PCR kit. Libraries were constructed in a second round of multiplex PCR, after which size selection and purification were carried out. Libraries were sequenced paired-end with 100 bp reads on an Illumina HiSeq2000. The paper's processing steps were these. SOAPnuke was used to process the raw data, with reads discarded if the reads contained adapters or uncalled bases, had a mean Phred below 15, or lacked an exact constant-primer or identifier match. High-quality paired reads were merged with COPE v1.2.5, and unique nucleotide sequences were defined as clonotypes. MiTCR v1.1 was used to align the clonotypes against IMGT TRBV, TRBD and TRBJ reference segments. The analysis was restricted to V-J combinations with a frequency above 0.0001, which together covered over 99% of the repertoires. The TCS score was defined as the ratio of F50 (clonal expansion) to E x V (chaos), calculated using BLOSUM62-based TCRdist between CDR3 peptides within each V-J. Welch's t-statistics and random forest reduced around 520 V-J features to under 15, which were used in a naive Bayes classifier (R e1071). Using fastp trimming at Q25 and MiXCR clonotype assembly, TCRdb reanalyzed the public sequencing data and kept in-frame beta chains. Rows matching on CDR3 protein sequence are summarized as one entry with the most common DNA and genes. TCRdb's processing, not the authors', yielded these V and J calls. The table for this sample lists about 610,000 distinct CDR3 sequences; 16% of them were counted only once. Approximately 3.5% of the sample lies in the top ten.

The paper as a whole reports these results and caveats: Ophthalmopathy was separated from stable hyperthyroidism by a 13 V-J signature model, with over 85% sensitivity and approximately 84% specificity obtained in cross-validation and 80%/75% obtained in testing. In validation, progression to ophthalmopathy was predicted by the model with 70.59% sensitivity and around 75% specificity, a median of about 6.8 months before onset. Blood samples also contained most of the expanded thyroid clonotypes (frequency above 0.001), which suggests that blood repertoires may reflect thyroid immune responses. No statistical method was used to fix the sample size in advance, and group allocation was not hidden from the investigators.

This clonotype was seen many times. No cognate antigen has been identified for it. Per-base quality was not reported, and no clone a single base away is much larger than it. Recombination joined TRBV12-3 or TRBV12-4 with TRBJ2-1, with the D call tentatively TRBD1 or TRBD2, each fitting 5 bases. Sequenced: blood. The TCR was taken from a woman aged 40 to 55 with Graves' ophthalmopathy. The CDR3 protein: CASSLGTIRSYNEQFF. In nucleotide form, the sequence is TGTGCCAGCAGTCTAGGGACCATTCGCTCCTACAATGAGCAGTTCTTC.